The rows below give T cell receptor beta chains drawn from one sample of a study of blood T cells in healthy people across ages. TCRdb redid the calling of the 5' RACE reads with MiXCR, one entry per CDR3 protein. The top ten hold around 16% of the sample, which has 500,000 to 700,000 distinct CDR3 sequences, 25% to 35% seen once. Sequences were obtained from blood. The receptors originated from a woman older than 75 in good health. The CDR3 runs from the conserved cysteine through the conserved F or W. The D gene is left open where the match is weak. Part of the rows lack a size; the others show once, few, many or a class for expanded clones.

many | . | TRBJ2-1 | TRBV7-9 | TGTGCCAGCAGCTTAGGGGGGACCCCTGAGCAGTTCTTC | CASSLGGTPEQFF
many | . | TRBJ2-1 | TRBV15 | TGTGCCACCAGCAGGGCAGGGGGGCCCACAAGCAATGAGCAGTTCTTC | CATSRAGGPTSNEQFF
. | . | TRBJ2-7 | TRBV20-1 | TGCAGTGCTAGAGATCCAGTTCGTCAGGAGGCCCAGTACTTC | CSARDPVRQEAQYF
. | . | TRBJ2-7 | TRBV7-2 | TGTGCCAGCAGCTTAGACAGGTATTCCTACGAGCAGTACTTC | CASSLDRYSYEQYF
many | TRBD2 | TRBJ2-4 | TRBV6-1 | TGTGCCAGCACTCGTTCAGGCGGGGGGAACATTCAGTACTTC | CASTRSGGGNIQYF
many | . | TRBJ2-7 | TRBV6-6 | TGTGCCAGCTCCAGGGCCAGGGCCGAGCAGTACTTC | CASSRARAEQYF
few | . | TRBJ1-2 | TRBV3-1 | TGTGCCAGCAGCGACCCCGGGGGCGCTTCTAGCTATGGCTACACCTTC | CASSDPGGASSYGYTF
. | TRBD1 | TRBJ2-3 | TRBV18 | TGTGCCAGCTCACCTGGACAGGGCATAGGCACAGATACGCAGTATTTT | CASSPGQGIGTDTQYF
many | . | TRBJ2-1 | TRBV6-2/TRBV6-3 | TGTGCCAGCAGTCCTAGTGGGGGGCCAGTTGGGTTCTTC | CASSPSGGPVGFF
many | . | TRBJ2-3 | TRBV5-1 | TGTGCCAGCAGCTTGGGTACGACAGATACGCAGTATTTT | CASSLGTTDTQYF
. | . | TRBJ1-3 | TRBV29-1 | TGCAGCGTTGAGTCGTTAGACACCATATATTTT | CSVESLDTIYF
many | TRBD2 | TRBJ2-3 | TRBV4-2 | TGTGCCAGCAGCCAAACCGGGACTAGCGGGGCAGATACGCAGTATTTT | CASSQTGTSGADTQYF
. | . | TRBJ1-5 | TRBV27 | TGTGCCAGCAGTTTTCAGGTCGCTCAGCCCCAGCATTTT | CASSFQVAQPQHF